This T cell receptor beta chain is drawn from a study of T-cell reconstitution after alpha-beta-depleted transplantation in children listed by TCRdb under 2016. At the level of the whole study: The study quantitatively tracked T-cell immune reconstitution after TCRalphabeta/CD19-depleted allogeneic hematopoietic cell transplantation in children using TCR repertoire profiling.

CDR1 and CDR2 are drawn from the germline V gene: MNHEY, SVGEGT. Trimming removed 2 bases from V and 3 bases from J, leaving 17 bases between the germline ends. From its cysteine to its phenylalanine, the CDR3 spans 16 amino acids. Only the CDR3 DNA stays, 48 bases, in frame from base 1. In this sample, this clonotype turned up many times. Which antigen it targets is not known. Base qualities were left out, and no much larger clone turns up one base away. Libraries were prepared through PCR. Sequencing was carried out with an Illumina HiSeq 2500. Molecular barcoding was employed in the preparation of TCR libraries, with unique molecular identifiers being used to normalize TCRbeta repertoire quantification. Starting from the raw public reads, TCRdb applied fastp trimming at Q25, assembled clones with MiXCR and retained in-frame beta chains. Every CDR3 protein is listed once, alongside the most common genes and DNA of its rows. Present in this sample are roughly 100,000 distinct CDR3 sequences, roughly 8.3% of which were seen just once. The ten most abundant clones make up roughly 6.9% of the sample.

This sequence was found in a human donor who donated a stem cell graft to a child with congenital amegakaryocytic thrombocytopenia. Sequences were derived from PBMCs from the stem cell graft donor, sampled from the stem cell graft. In this chain, TRBV6-2 or TRBV6-3 is recombined with TRBJ2-7; D gene: possibly TRBD1, on 5 matching bases. The nucleotides are TGTGCCAGCAGTTACGTCCCGACAGACCCTTACTACGAGCAGTACTTC. Its protein is CASSYVPTDPYYEQYF.